These 23 T cell receptor beta chains originate from one sample sequenced in a study of T cell repertoires in cytomegalovirus infection. TCRdb reanalysed the reads using MiXCR and keeps one entry per CDR3 protein. This table has nearly 550,000 distinct CDR3 sequences, approximately 15% appearing once. Sequencing used CD8+ T cells from PBMCs. The origin of the receptors is a human donor in good health (CMV status not recorded). Some clones in this sample may be carry-over from other donors' samples.

J is TRBJ2-7 and V is TRBV19, with 7 bases identical to TRBD1. The CDR3 is 14 amino acids. J gave up 0 bases and V 4 bases, and 3 bases lay outside the gene matches. Germline V gives CDR1 LNHDA, CDR2 SQIVND (reference sequence). The CDR3 spells CASSSRGISYEQYF. In DNA, the CDR3 is TGTGCCAGTAGTAGCAGGGGGATCTCCTACGAGCAGTACTTC.

This clonotype was counted ten times or more. The V gene is TRBV12-3 or TRBV12-4, the J gene TRBJ2-4; D is ambiguous. This CDR3 contains 14 residues. V was clipped by 5 bases and J by 7 bases, with 15 bases between them. Here the CDR3 DNA reads TGTGCCAGCAGTCCCCTGGACCCTCTCAACATTCAGTACTTC. Amino acid sequence: CASSPLDPLNIQYF.

Comments on this clonotype: At one end, the junction sequence differs from germline, possibly due to a read error. The chain recombines TRBV6-6 with TRBJ1-1; 12 bases are a match to TRBD1. The germline CDR1 and CDR2 sequences are MNHNY and SVGAGI (reference sequence). The CDR3 has 17 residues. The CDR3 region is CASSYSGTGGLDTEAFF. In DNA, the CDR3 is TGTGCCAGCAGCTACTCTGGGACAGGGGGCTTGGACACTGAAGCTTTCTTT.

This clonotype was counted a few times. V usage is TRBV10-2 and J usage is TRBJ1-2; TRBD1 agrees at 7 bases. The J segment lost 8 bases and the V segment lost 0 bases, leaving 6 bases of the junction unmatched. Looked up from germline, CDR1 is WSHSY and CDR2 is SAAADI. This CDR3 comprises 14 residues. The CDR3 DNA reads TGCGCCAGCAGTGAGTCGGTAGGGGGCGACGGCTACACCTTC. Its translation is CASSESVGGDGYTF.

The V call is TRBV11-1, the J call TRBJ1-6; no clear D gene. This CDR3 spans 14 amino acids. V was pared by 1 base and J by 8 bases, with 9 bases between. CDR1 SGHAT and CDR2 FQDESV come from the germline V gene (reference sequence). CDR3 loop: CASSLVDGDSPLHF. In DNA, the CDR3 is TGTGCCAGCAGCTTAGTGGACGGGGATTCACCCCTCCACTTT. Full variable domain (outside the CDR3, taken from reference TRBV11-1 and TRBJ1-6): EAEVAQSPRYKITEKSQAVAFWCDPISGHATLYWYRQILGQGPELLVQFQDESVVDDSQLPKDRFSAERLKGVDSTLKIQPAELGDSAMYLCASSLVDGDSPLHFGNGTRLTVT.

This clonotype appeared many times. This rearrangement joins TRBV27 to TRBJ2-2; TRBD2 is a possible D gene (7 bases). This CDR3 spans 14 amino acids. Trimming shortened V by 4 bases and J by 5 bases, and 11 bases separated the two germline ends. Germline V lookup: CDR1 MNHEY, CDR2 SMNVEV (reference sequence). The CDR3 DNA reads as TGTGCCAGCAGTTGGGGGGGCGATACCGGGGAGCTGTTTTTT. Translation gives CASSWGGDTGELFF.

This clonotype was recorded only once. One end of the junction is discordant with germline, which a read error may explain. The rearrangement uses TRBV6-5 and TRBJ2-1, with a possible D match to TRBD2 (6 bases). The CDR3 consists of 15 residues. Germline CDR1 reads MNHEY; CDR2 reads SVGAGI. CDR3 sequence reads: CTSSYARGPYNEQFF. CDR3 in DNA: TGTACCAGCAGTTACGCGCGGGGTCCCTACAATGAGCAGTTCTTC.

The chain is built from TRBV7-9 and TRBJ1-2, with 10 bases identical to TRBD1. V was clipped by 1 base and J by 7 bases; unmatched bases: 3. CDR3 length: 14 amino acids. The germline V gene encodes CDR1 SEHNR and CDR2 FQNEAQ (reference sequence). CDR3 amino acids: CASSLGTGGVGYTF. The CDR3 nucleotides are TGTGCCAGCAGCTTAGGGACAGGGGGAGTTGGCTACACCTTC.

This clonotype was seen at least ten times. The chain has TRBV6-1 and TRBJ1-5, with D unclear. This CDR3 has 15 amino acids. Germline V gene data show CDR1 as MNHNS and CDR2 as SASEGT. Trimming stripped 0 bases from V and 0 bases from J, with 6 bases between. The CDR3 nucleotides are TGTGCCAGCAGTGAAGCTGAGGATAGCAATCAGCCCCAGCATTTT. Protein: CASSEAEDSNQPQHF.

This clonotype was observed at least ten times. J is TRBJ1-1 and V is TRBV12-3 or TRBV12-4; tentatively, D is TRBD1 (6 bases). V gave up 8 bases and J gave up 2 bases, with 15 bases separating them. This CDR3 has 14 amino acids. The CDR3 is CASAWTVTNTEAFF. CDR3 sequence (DNA): TGTGCCAGCGCCTGGACAGTAACTAACACTGAAGCTTTCTTT.

This clonotype was counted between two and nine times. The V gene is TRBV28, the J gene TRBJ1-6; the D gene is possibly TRBD1 (5 bases). The CDR3 loop spans 14 amino acids. V dropped 6 bases and J dropped 7 bases, with 13 bases sitting between them. CDR1 is MDHEN and CDR2 is SYDVKM in the germline V gene. The CDR3 region is CASRVGDRNSPLHF. In nucleotides, the CDR3 is TGTGCCAGCAGGGTAGGGGATAGGAATTCACCCCTCCACTTT. The full variable domain, completed using reference TRBV28 and TRBJ1-6, is DVKVTQSSRYLVKRTGEKVFLECVQDMDHENMFWYRQDPGLGLRLIYFSYDVKMKEKGDIPEGYSVSREKKERFSLILESASTNQTSMYLCASRVGDRNSPLHFGNGTRLTVT.

Note on this clonotype: This sequence may be a read error, since a much larger clone differs from it by one base. The V and J genes are TRBV19 and TRBJ1-5; 7 nucleotides agree with TRBD1. Germline V CDR1 and CDR2: LNHDA, SQIVND (reference sequence). CDR3 size: 15 residues. The CDR3 nucleotides read TGTGCCAGTAGTATAATCGACAGGGTGGATCAGCTCCAGCATTTT. Its translation is CASSIIDRVDQLQHF.

This clonotype was observed a few times. This chain connects TRBV30 to TRBJ2-4; TRBD2 aligns across 7 bases. Unmatched junction bases numbered 10, after V lost 2 bases and J lost 0 bases. There are 17 residues in the CDR3. CDR1 is GTSNPN and CDR2 is SVGIG in the germline V gene (reference sequence). The CDR3 DNA sequence: TGTGCCTGGAGTCAAGAGGGAGGGGAACTAGCCAAAAACATTCAGTACTTC. Translating it yields CAWSQEGGELAKNIQYF. The complete variable domain, with remaining parts taken from reference TRBV30 and TRBJ2-4, reads SQTIHQWPATLVQPVGSPLSLECTVEGTSNPNLYWYRQAAGRGLQLLFYSVGIGQISSEVPQNLSASRPQDRQFILSSKKLLLSDSGFYLCAWSQEGGELAKNIQYFGAGTRLSVL.

In this sample, this clonotype turned up a few times. The V and J genes are TRBV15 and TRBJ2-2; D is ambiguous. The V gene's germline CDR1 is LNHNV and CDR2 YYDKDF (reference sequence). Trimming left V 3 bases short and J 2 bases short, with 16 bases between. CDR3 size: 17 residues. As DNA, the CDR3 is TGTGCCACCAGCAGGGCCCAGATTGACTTCAACACCGGGGAGCTGTTTTTT. Translation gives CATSRAQIDFNTGELFF.

With respect to this clonotype: A read error is likely, as this CDR3 ends without the conserved phenylalanine or tryptophan. The rearrangement uses TRBV7-2 and TRBJ2-7; no firm D call. Germline V gene lookup returns CDR1 SGHTA and CDR2 FQGNSA. Between the trimmed V and J ends, which lost 5 bases and 2 bases, there was a span of 10 bases. The CDR3 totals 13 residues. This CDR3 reads CASSAGLPYEQYL. CDR3 nucleotides: TGTGCCAGCAGCGCCGGCCTGCCCTACGAGCAGTACTTA.

This clonotype turned up a few times. The chain's CDR3 is CASSHGQESSYNEQFF. The DNA of the CDR3 is TGTGCCAGCAGCCATGGACAGGAGTCCTCCTACAATGAGCAGTTCTTC. The chain recombines TRBV7-9 with TRBJ2-1, with 7 positions matching TRBD1. CDR3 size: 16 residues. CDR1 and CDR2 (germline): SEHNR, FQNEAQ (reference sequence). The junction had 7 bases not matched to a gene; V was cut back by 5 bases and J by 0 bases.

This clonotype was picked up many times. The chain is built from TRBV7-9 and TRBJ2-1; no definite D call. There are 10 residues in the CDR3. Per germline, CDR1 SEHNR and CDR2 FQNEAQ (reference sequence). Trimming removed 8 bases from V and 5 bases from J, with 4 bases in between. The CDR3 bases are TGTGCCAGCGGAAACAATGAGCAGTTCTTC. Translating gives CASGNNEQFF.

This clonotype occurred many times. V usage is TRBV15 and J usage is TRBJ1-3; D call uncertain. The CDR3 runs to 17 residues. Germline assignment: CDR1 LNHNV and CDR2 YYDKDF (reference sequence). Trimming removed 0 bases at V and 2 bases at J, with 14 bases between. CDR3 nucleotides: TGTGCCACCAGCAGAGATCGGGGTCCCGCGCCTGGAAACACCATATATTTT. Translation gives CATSRDRGPAPGNTIYF.

This clonotype was recorded at least ten times. The chain employs TRBV28 and TRBJ2-3; 11 bases are shared with TRBD2. The CDR3 extends over 16 amino acids. Germline CDR1 MDHEN, CDR2 SYDVKM. V shed 4 bases and J 2 bases; nucleotides not matched to a gene: 5. Here the CDR3 reads CASSSRLAGYTDTQYF. In DNA, the CDR3 is TGTGCCAGCAGTTCAAGACTAGCGGGGTACACAGATACGCAGTATTTT.

The genes are TRBV29-1 and TRBJ2-7; a weak D match, TRBD2 (6 bases). V lost 7 bases and J lost 3, with 16 bases in between. Germline V gives CDR1 SQVTM, CDR2 ANQGSEA. The length of the CDR3 is 13 residues. The CDR3 DNA reads as TGCAGCGCCACGGGGGATTCTTTCTACGAGCAGTACTTC. Protein product: CSATGDSFYEQYF.

This clonotype was counted between two and nine times. The chain recombines TRBV2 with TRBJ1-4; D remains unclear. V was trimmed by 0 bases and J by 7 bases, leaving 12 bases between them. From germline, CDR1 is SNHLY and CDR2 FYNNEI. This CDR3 region has 15 residues. CDR3 DNA sequence: TGTGCCAGCAGTGAAGCATTGAGGCTAGGTGAAAAACTGTTTTTT. As protein: CASSEALRLGEKLFF.

The chain couples TRBV15 to TRBJ1-4; D is undetermined. This CDR3 is 15 amino acids long. Trimming took 3 bases from V and 1 from J, leaving 9 bases between them. Per the germline V gene, CDR1 is LNHNV and CDR2 is YYDKDF (reference sequence). CDR3 DNA: TGTGCCACCAGCAGTCTTTCGGTAACTAATGAAAAACTGTTTTTT. It codes for CATSSLSVTNEKLFF.

This clonotype was detected many times. The V call is TRBV6-5, the J call TRBJ1-1, with no clear D. The CDR3 extends over 15 amino acids. V was cut by 2 bases and J by 0 bases, with 10 bases left in between. Germline assignment: CDR1 MNHEY and CDR2 SVGAGI. The CDR3 DNA reads TGTGCCAGCAGTTACCGGGGAGAGGTGAACACTGAAGCTTTCTTT. Translation: CASSYRGEVNTEAFF.